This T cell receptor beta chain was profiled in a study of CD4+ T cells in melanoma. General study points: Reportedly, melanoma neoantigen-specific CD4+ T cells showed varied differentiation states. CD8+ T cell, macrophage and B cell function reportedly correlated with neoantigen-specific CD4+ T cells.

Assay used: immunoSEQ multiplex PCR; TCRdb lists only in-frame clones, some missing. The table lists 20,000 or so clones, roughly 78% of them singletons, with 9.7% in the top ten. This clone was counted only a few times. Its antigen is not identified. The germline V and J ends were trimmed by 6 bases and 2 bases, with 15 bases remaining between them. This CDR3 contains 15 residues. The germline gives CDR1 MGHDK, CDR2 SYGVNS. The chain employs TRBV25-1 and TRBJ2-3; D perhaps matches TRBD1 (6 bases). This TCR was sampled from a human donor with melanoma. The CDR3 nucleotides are TGTGCCAGCAGGTCCGGCTGGGACACCACAGATACGCAGTATTTT. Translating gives CASRSGWDTTDTQYF.